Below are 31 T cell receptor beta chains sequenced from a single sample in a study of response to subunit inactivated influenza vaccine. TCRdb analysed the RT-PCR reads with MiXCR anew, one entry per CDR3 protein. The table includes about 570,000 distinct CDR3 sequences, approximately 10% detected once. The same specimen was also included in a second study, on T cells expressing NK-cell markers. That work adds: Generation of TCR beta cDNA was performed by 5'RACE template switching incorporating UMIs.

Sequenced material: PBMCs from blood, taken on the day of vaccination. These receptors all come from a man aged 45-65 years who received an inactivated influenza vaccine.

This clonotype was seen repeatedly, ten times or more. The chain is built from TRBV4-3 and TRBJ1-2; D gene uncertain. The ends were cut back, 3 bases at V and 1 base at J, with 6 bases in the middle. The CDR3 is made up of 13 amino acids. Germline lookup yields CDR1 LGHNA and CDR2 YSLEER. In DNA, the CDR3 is TGCGCCAGCAGCCACCGGGATAACTATGGCTACACCTTC. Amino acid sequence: CASSHRDNYGYTF.

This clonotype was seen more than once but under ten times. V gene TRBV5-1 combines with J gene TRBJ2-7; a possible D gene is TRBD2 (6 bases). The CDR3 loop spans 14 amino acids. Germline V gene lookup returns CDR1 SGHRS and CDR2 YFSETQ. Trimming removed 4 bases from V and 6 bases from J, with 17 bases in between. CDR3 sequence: CASSIGSQSSEQYF. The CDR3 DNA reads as TGCGCCAGCAGCATCGGGAGTCAGAGTAGCGAGCAGTACTTC. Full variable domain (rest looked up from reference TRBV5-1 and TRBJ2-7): KAGVTQTPRYLIKTRGQQVTLSCSPISGHRSVSWYQQTPGQGLQFLFEYFSETQRNKGNFPGRFSGRQFSNSRSEMNVSTLELGDSALYLCASSIGSQSSEQYFGPGTRLTVT.

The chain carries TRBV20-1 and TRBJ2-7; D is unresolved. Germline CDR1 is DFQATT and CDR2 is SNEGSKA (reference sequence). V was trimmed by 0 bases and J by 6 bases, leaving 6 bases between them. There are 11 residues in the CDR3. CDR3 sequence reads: CSAREVLEQYF. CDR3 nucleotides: TGCAGTGCTAGAGAAGTACTCGAGCAGTACTTC.

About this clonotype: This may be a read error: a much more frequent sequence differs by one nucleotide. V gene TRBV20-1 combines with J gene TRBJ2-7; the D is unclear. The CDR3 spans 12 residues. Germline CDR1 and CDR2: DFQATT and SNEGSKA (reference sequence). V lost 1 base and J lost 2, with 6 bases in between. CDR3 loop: CSARAAAYEQYF. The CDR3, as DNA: TGCAGTGCTAGAGCGGCAGCCTACGAGCAGTACTTC.

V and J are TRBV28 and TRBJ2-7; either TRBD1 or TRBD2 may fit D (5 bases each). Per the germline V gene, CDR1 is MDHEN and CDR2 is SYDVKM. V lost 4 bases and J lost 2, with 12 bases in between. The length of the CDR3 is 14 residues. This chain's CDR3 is CASSSGDHTYEQYF. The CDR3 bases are TGTGCCAGCAGTTCCGGGGACCACACCTACGAGCAGTACTTC. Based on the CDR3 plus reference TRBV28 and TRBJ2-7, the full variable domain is DVKVTQSSRYLVKRTGEKVFLECVQDMDHENMFWYRQDPGLGLRLIYFSYDVKMKEKGDIPEGYSVSREKKERFSLILESASTNQTSMYLCASSSGDHTYEQYFGPGTRLTVT.

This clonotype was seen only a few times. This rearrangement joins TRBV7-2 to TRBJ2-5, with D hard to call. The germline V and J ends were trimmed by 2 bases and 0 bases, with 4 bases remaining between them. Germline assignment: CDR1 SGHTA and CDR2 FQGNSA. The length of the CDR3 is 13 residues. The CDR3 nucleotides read TGTGCCAGCAGCTTATATCACCAAGAGACCCAGTACTTC. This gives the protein CASSLYHQETQYF.

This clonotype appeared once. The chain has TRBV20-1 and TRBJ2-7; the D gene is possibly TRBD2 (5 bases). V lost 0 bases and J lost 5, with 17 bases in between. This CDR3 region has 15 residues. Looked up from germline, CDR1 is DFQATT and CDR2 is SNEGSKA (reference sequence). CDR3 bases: TGCAGTGCTAGAGATGAGGGCGGAAGGATGAACGAGCAGTACTTC. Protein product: CSARDEGGRMNEQYF.

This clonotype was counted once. The CDR3 DNA reads TGCAGTGTCAGCTCCGGGGCAGGCAATGAGCAGTTCTTC. It encodes CSVSSGAGNEQFF. The chain employs TRBV20-1 and TRBJ2-1, with D tentatively TRBD1 or TRBD2 (5 bases each). V lost 7 bases and J lost 6, with 16 bases in between. Germline CDR1 is DFQATT and CDR2 is SNEGSKA (reference sequence). The CDR3 covers 13 residues.

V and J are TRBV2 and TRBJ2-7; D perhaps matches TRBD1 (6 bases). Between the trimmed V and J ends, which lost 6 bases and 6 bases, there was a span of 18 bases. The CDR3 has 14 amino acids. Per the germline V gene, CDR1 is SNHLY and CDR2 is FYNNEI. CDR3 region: CASSGQNPPSEQYF. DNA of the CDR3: TGTGCCAGCAGCGGACAGAACCCCCCGTCCGAGCAGTACTTC.

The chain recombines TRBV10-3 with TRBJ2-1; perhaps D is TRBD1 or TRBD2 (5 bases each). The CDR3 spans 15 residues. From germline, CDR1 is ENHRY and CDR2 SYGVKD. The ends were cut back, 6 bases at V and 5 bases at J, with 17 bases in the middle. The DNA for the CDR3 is TGTGCCATCAGGGAAAGGGACCTACGGCACAATGAGCAGTTCTTC. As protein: CAIRERDLRHNEQFF.

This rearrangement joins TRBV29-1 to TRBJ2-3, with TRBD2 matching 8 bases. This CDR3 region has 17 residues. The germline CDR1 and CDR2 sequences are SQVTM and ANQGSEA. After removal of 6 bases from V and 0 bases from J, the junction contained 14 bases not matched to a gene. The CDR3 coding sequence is TGCAGCGTGATTCCATGGGGACTAGGATCAAGCACAGATACGCAGTATTTT. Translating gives CSVIPWGLGSSTDTQYF.

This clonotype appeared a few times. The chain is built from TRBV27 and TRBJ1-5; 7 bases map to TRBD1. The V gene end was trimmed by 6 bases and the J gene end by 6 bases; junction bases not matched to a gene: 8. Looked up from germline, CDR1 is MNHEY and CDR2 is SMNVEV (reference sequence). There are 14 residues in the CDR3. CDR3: CASRQDRVSQPQHF. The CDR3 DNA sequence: TGTGCCAGCAGACAAGACAGGGTATCTCAGCCCCAGCATTTT.

The CDR3 protein is CASSRTTGSEAFF. The CDR3, as DNA: TGTGCCAGCAGTAGAACGACAGGGTCAGAAGCTTTCTTT. The chain is built from TRBV6-2 or TRBV6-3 and TRBJ1-1; 7 nucleotides align to TRBD1. The ends lost 5 bases at V and 8 bases at J; junction bases unmatched: 8. Per germline, CDR1 MNHEY and CDR2 SVGEGT. The CDR3 loop spans 13 amino acids.

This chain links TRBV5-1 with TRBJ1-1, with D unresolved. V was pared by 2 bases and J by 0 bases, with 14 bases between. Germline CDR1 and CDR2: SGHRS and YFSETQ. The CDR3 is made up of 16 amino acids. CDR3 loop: CASSFEIAAMNTEAFF. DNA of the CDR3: TGCGCCAGCAGCTTTGAGATAGCAGCAATGAACACTGAAGCTTTCTTT.

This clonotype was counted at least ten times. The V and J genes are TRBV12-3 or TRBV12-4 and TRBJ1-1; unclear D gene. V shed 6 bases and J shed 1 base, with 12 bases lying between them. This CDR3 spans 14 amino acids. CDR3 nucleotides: TGTGCCAGCAGACCCCCCGGGGAGAACACTGAAGCTTTCTTT. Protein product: CASRPPGENTEAFF.

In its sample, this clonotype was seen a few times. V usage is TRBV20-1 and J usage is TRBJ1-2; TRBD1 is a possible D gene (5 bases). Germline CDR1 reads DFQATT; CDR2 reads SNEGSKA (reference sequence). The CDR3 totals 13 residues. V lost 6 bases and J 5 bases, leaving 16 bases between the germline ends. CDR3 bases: TGCAGTGCAATAGACTCGGGGGGATATGGCTACACCTTC. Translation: CSAIDSGGYGYTF.

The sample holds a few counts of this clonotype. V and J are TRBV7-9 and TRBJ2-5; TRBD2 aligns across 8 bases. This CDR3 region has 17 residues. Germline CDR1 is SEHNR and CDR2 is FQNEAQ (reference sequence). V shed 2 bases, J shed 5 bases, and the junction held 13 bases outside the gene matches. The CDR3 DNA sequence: TGTGCCAGCAGCTTAAGACCAGCGGGAGTTATAACGGAGACCCAGTACTTC. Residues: CASSLRPAGVITETQYF.

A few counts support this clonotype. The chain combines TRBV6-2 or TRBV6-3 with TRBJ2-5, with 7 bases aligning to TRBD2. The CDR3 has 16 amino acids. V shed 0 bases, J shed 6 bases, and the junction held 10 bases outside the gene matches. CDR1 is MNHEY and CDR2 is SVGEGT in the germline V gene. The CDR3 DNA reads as TGTGCCAGCAGTTACTCGATTGCTAGCGGTATAAAGACCCAGTACTTC. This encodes CASSYSIASGIKTQYF.

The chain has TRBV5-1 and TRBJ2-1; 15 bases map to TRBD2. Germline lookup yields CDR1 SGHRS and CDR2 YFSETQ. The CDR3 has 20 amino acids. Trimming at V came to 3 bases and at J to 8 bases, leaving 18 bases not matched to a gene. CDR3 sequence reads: CASSSRFGLAGGGERDEQFF. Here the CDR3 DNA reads TGCGCCAGCAGCTCGCGTTTTGGACTAGCGGGAGGGGGCGAGAGGGATGAGCAGTTCTTC.

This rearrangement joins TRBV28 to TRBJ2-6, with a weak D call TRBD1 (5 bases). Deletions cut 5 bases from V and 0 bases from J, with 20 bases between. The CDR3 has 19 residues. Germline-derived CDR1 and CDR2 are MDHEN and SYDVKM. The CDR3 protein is CASSPAGPGYSSGANVLTF. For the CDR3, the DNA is TGTGCCAGCAGTCCCGCTGGGCCAGGGTACAGCTCTGGGGCCAACGTCCTGACTTTC.

CDR3 sequence reads: CASSQDHGRAGETQYF. CDR3 DNA: TGTGCCAGCAGCCAAGATCACGGGAGGGCCGGAGAGACCCAGTACTTC. The chain links TRBV4-2 to TRBJ2-5; 8 bases match TRBD2. This CDR3 is 16 amino acids long. CDR1 is LGHNA, CDR2 YNFKEQ, per germline. With V trimmed by 0 bases and J by 4 bases, 7 bases remained unmatched.

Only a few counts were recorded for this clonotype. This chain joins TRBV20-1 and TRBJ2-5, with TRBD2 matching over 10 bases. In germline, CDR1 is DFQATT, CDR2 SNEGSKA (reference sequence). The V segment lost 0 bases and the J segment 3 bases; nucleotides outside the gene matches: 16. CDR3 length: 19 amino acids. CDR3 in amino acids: CSARDSVKGAGGQEETQYF. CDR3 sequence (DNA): TGCAGTGCTAGAGATTCGGTAAAAGGAGCGGGGGGGCAAGAAGAGACCCAGTACTTC.

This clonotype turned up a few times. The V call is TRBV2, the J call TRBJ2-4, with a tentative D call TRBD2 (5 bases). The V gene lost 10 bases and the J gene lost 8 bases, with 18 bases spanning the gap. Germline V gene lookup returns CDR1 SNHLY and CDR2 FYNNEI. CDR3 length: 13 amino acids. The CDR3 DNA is TGTGCCACCGAGGACCCGCCGGAGGACATTCAGTACTTC. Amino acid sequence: CATEDPPEDIQYF. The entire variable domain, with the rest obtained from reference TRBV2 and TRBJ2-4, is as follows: EPEVTQTPSHQVTQMGQEVILRCVPISNHLYFYWYRQILGQKVEFLVSFYNNEISEKSEIFDDQFSVERPDGSNFTLKIRSTKLEDSAMYFCATEDPPEDIQYFGAGTRLSVL.

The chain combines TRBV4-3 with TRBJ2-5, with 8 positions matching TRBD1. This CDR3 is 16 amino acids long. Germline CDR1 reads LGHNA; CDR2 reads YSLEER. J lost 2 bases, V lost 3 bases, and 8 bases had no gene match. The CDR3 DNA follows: TGCGCCAGCAGCCAGGTTCCAGGGGGCTTACAAGAGACCCAGTACTTC. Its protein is CASSQVPGGLQETQYF.

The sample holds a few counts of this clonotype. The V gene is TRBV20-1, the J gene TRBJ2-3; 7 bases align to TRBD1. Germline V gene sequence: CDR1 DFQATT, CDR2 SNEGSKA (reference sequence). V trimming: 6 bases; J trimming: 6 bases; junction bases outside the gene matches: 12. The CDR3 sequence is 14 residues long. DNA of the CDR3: TGCAGTGCCCAACAGACAGGGTCAGGGGATACGCAGTATTTT. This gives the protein CSAQQTGSGDTQYF.

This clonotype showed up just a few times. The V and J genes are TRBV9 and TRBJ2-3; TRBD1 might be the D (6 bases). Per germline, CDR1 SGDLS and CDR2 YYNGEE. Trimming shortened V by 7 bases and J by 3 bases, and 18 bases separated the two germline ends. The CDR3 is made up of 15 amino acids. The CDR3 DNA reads TGTGCCAGCTCGACCGAGGGGGATTCGACAGATACGCAGTATTTT. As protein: CASSTEGDSTDTQYF.

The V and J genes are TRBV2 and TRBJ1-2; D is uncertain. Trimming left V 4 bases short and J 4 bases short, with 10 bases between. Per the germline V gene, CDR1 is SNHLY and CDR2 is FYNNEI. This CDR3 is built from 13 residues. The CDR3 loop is CASSGSGFYGYTF. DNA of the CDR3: TGTGCCAGCAGTGGATCGGGGTTCTATGGCTACACCTTC.

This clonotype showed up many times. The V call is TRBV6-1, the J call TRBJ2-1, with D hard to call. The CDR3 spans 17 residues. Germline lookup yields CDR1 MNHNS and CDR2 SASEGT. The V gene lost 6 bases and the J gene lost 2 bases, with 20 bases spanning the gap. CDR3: CASSANPFRSTYNEQFF. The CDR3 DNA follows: TGTGCCAGCAGCGCCAACCCCTTCCGTAGCACCTACAATGAGCAGTTCTTC.

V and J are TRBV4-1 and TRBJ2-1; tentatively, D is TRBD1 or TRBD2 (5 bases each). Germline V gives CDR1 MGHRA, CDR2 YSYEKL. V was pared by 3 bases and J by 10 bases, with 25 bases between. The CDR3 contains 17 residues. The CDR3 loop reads CASSQSGSGLIQSEQFF. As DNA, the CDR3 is TGCGCCAGCAGCCAGAGCGGTTCAGGGCTCATACAAAGCGAGCAGTTCTTC.

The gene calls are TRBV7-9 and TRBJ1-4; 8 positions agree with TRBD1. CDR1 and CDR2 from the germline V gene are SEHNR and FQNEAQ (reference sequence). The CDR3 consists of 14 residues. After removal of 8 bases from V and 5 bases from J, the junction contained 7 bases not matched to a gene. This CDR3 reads CASPPDRENEKLFF. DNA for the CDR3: TGTGCCAGCCCCCCGGACAGGGAGAATGAAAAACTGTTTTTT.

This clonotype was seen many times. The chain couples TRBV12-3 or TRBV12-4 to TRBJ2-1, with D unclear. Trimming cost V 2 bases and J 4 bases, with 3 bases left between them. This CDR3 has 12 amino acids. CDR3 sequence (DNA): TGTGCCAGCAGTTTAATTTACAATGAGCAGTTCTTC. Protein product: CASSLIYNEQFF.